The subject of this entry is one T cell receptor (beta chain). Antigen specificity is unknown. Here immunoSEQ multiplex PCR was the method, and the copy in TCRdb shows in-frame clones only, minus some. The repertoire holds tens of thousands of clones, with about 94% as singletons. The data were taken from a study of cytomegalovirus exposure and HLA in healthy donors. Notes on the study in general: Three chains linked to CMV were shown in vitro to be specific for CMV antigens. Published work reported that the classifier diagnosed cytomegalovirus status with high specificity and sensitivity. Cytomegalovirus-associated status was assigned to 164 TCR beta chains.

V gave up 3 bases and J gave up 5 bases; unmatched junction bases: 9. The CDR3 loop spans 15 amino acids. Germline CDR1 SQVTM, CDR2 ANQGSEA. The donors were members of the roughly 120-subject validation cohort (separate from the approximately 670-subject first cohort). Sequenced input: PBMCs. This TCR came from a man aged 18 to 35 in good health and CMV-seropositive. The chain employs TRBV29-1 and TRBJ2-5, with 10 nucleotides matching TRBD2. CDR3 in DNA: TGCAGCGTTGAGGGGTTAGCGGGAGGAAGGGAGACCCAGTACTTC. Its protein is CSVEGLAGGRETQYF.